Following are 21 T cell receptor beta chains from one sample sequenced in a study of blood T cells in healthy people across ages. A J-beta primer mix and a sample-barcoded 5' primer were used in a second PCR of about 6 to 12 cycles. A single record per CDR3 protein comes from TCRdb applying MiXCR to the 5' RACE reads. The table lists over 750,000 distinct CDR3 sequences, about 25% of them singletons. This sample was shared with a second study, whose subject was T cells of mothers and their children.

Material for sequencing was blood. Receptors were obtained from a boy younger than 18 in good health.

This CDR3 is CASSGWDPEAFF. The DNA of the CDR3 is TGTGCCAGCAGTGGGTGGGATCCTGAAGCTTTCTTT. The J gene is TRBJ1-1, the V gene TRBV2; D gene unclear. Between the trimmed V and J ends, which lost 4 bases and 6 bases, there was a span of 9 bases. Germline V lookup: CDR1 SNHLY, CDR2 FYNNEI. The CDR3 runs 12 residues.

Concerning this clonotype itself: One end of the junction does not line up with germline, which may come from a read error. The CDR3 coding sequence is TGCGCCAGCAATAGGGCAACTGAAGCTTTCTTT. This sequence encodes CASNRATEAFF. The chain couples TRBV6-6 to TRBJ1-1; no reliable D call. This CDR3 has 11 residues. Per the germline V gene, CDR1 is MNHNY and CDR2 is SVGAGI (reference sequence).

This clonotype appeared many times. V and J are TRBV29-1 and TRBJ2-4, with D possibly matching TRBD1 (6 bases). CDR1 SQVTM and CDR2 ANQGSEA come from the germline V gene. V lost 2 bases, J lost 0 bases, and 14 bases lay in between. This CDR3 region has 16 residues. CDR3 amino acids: CSVEIVLGGAKNIQYF. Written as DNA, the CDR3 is TGCAGCGTTGAAATTGTATTAGGGGGAGCCAAAAACATTCAGTACTTC.

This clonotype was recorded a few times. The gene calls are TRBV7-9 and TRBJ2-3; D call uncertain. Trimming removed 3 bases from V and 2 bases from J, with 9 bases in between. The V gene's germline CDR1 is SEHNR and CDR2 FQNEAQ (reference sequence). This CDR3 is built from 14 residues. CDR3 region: CASSFWENTDTQYF. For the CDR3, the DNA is TGTGCCAGCAGCTTCTGGGAAAACACAGATACGCAGTATTTT. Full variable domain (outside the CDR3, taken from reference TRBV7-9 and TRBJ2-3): DTGVSQNPRHKITKRGQNVTFRCDPISEHNRLYWYRQTLGQGPEFLTYFQNEAQLEKSRLLSDRFSAERPKGSFSTLEIQRTEQGDSAMYLCASSFWENTDTQYFGPGTRLTVL.

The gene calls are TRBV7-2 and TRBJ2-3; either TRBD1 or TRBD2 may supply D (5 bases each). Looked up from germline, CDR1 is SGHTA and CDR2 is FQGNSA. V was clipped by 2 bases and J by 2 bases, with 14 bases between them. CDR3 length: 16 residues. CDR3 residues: CASSLTGASSTDTQYF. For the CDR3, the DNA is TGTGCCAGCAGCTTAACCGGGGCTAGCTCCACAGATACGCAGTATTTT.

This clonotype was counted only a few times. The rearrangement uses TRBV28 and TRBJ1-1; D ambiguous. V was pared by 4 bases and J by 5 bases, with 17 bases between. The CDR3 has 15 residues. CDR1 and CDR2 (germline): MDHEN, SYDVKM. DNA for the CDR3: TGTGCCAGCAGTTCCATACAGAGAGGGATAACTGAAGCTTTCTTT. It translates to CASSSIQRGITEAFF.

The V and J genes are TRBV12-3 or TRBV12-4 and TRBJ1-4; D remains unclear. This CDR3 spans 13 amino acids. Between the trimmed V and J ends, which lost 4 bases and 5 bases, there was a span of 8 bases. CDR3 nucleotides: TGTGCCAGCAGTTCAGTGCTGAATGAAAAACTGTTTTTT. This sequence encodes CASSSVLNEKLFF.

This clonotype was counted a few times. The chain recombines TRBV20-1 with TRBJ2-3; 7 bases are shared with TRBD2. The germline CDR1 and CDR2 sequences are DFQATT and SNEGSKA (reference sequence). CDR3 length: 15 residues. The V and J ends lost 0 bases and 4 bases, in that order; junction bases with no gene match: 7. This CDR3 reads CSARDPSGVADTQYF. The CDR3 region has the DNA TGCAGTGCTAGAGATCCCAGCGGGGTGGCAGATACGCAGTATTTT.

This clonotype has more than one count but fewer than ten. The DNA for the CDR3 is TGTGCCAGCAGTACCCCTCAGCTGTCTGGGGCCAACGTCCTGACTTTC. It translates to CASSTPQLSGANVLTF. The rearrangement links TRBV28 to TRBJ2-6, with D unclear. The CDR3 runs 16 residues. The V end was cut by 5 bases, the J end by 1 base, with 12 bases between. Per the germline V gene, CDR1 is MDHEN and CDR2 is SYDVKM.

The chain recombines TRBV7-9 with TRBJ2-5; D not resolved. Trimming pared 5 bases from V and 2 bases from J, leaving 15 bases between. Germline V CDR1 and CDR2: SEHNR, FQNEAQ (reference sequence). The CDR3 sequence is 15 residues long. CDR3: CASSPTRAGQETQYF. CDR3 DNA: TGTGCCAGCAGCCCCACGCGAGCTGGACAAGAGACCCAGTACTTC.

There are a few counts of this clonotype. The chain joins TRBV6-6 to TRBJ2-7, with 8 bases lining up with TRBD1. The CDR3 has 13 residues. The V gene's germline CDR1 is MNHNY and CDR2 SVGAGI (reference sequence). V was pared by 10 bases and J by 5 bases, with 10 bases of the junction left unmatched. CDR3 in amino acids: CATDIRQGNEQYF. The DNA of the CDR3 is TGTGCCACCGACATAAGACAGGGGAACGAGCAGTACTTC.

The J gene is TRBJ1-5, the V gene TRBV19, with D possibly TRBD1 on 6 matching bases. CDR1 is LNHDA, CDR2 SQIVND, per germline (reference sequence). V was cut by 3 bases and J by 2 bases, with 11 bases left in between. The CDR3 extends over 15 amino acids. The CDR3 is CASSIRGAGNQPQHF. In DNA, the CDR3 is TGTGCCAGTAGTATCAGGGGAGCAGGCAATCAGCCCCAGCATTTT.

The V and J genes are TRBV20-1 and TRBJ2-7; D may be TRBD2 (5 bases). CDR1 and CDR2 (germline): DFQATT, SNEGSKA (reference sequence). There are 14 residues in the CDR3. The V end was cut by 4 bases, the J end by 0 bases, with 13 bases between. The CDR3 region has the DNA TGCAGTGCTATGGTTACCGCGGGCTCCTACGAGCAGTACTTC. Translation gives CSAMVTAGSYEQYF.

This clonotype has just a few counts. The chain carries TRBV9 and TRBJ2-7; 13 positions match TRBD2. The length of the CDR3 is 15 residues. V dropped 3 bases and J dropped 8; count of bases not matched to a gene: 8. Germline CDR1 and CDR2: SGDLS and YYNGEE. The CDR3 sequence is CASSGAGTSGTKQYF. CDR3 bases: TGTGCCAGCAGCGGCGCCGGGACTAGCGGGACTAAGCAGTACTTC.

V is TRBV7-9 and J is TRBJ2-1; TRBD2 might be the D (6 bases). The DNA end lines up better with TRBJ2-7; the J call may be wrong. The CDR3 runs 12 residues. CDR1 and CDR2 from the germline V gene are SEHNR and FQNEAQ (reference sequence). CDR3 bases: TGTGCCAGCAGCTTAGTAGCGGTCGGGCAGTACTTC. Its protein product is CASSLVAVGQYF.

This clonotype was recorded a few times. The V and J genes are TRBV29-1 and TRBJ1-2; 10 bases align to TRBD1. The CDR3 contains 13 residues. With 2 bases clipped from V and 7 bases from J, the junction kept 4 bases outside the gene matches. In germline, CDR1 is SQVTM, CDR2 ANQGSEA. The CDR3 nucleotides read TGCAGCGTTGAACGGACAGGGGGTGGTGGCTACACCTTC. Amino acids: CSVERTGGGGYTF.

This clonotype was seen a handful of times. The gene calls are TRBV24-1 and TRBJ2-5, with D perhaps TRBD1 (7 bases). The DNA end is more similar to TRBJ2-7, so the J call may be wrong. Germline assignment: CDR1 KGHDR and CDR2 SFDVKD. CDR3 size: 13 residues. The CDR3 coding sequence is TGTGCCACACAGGAGGGGGCTACCTACGAGCAGTACTTC. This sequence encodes CATQEGATYEQYF.

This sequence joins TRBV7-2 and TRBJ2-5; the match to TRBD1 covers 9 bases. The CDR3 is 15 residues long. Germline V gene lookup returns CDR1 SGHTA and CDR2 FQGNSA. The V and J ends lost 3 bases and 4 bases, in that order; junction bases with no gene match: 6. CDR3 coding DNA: TGTGCCAGCAGCTTCCGGGGACAGGGTGTAGAGACCCAGTACTTC. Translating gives CASSFRGQGVETQYF. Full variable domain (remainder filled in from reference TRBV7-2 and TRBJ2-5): GAGVSQSPSNKVTEKGKDVELRCDPISGHTALYWYRQSLGQGLEFLIYFQGNSAPDKSGLPSDRFSAERTGGSVSTLTIQRTQQEDSAVYLCASSFRGQGVETQYFGPGTRLLVL.

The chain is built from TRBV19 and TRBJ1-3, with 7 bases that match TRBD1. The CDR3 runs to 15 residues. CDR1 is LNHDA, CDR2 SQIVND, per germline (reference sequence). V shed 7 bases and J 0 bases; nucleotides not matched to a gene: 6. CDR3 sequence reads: CASTMDRNSGNTIYF. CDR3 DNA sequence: TGTGCCAGTACCATGGACAGGAACTCTGGAAACACCATATATTTT.

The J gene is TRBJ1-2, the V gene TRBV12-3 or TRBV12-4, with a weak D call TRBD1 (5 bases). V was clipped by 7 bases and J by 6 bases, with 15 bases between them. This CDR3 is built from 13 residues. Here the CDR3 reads CASTELQVDGYTF. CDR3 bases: TGTGCCAGCACCGAACTACAGGTGGATGGCTACACCTTC.

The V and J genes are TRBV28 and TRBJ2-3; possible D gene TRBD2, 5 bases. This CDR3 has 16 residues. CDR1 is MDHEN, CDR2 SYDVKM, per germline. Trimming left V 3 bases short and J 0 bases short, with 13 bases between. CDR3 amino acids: CASSFPRSGSTDTQYF. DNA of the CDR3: TGTGCCAGCAGTTTCCCTAGGAGCGGCAGCACAGATACGCAGTATTTT. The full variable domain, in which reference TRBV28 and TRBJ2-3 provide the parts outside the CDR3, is DVKVTQSSRYLVKRTGEKVFLECVQDMDHENMFWYRQDPGLGLRLIYFSYDVKMKEKGDIPEGYSVSREKKERFSLILESASTNQTSMYLCASSFPRSGSTDTQYFGPGTRLTVL.